The source of this T cell receptor beta chain is a study of blood T cell repertoires in COVID-19. The overall study: Sites in the United States, Italy and Spain provided acute and convalescent COVID-19 samples.

Germline V gene sequence: CDR1 LNHNV, CDR2 YYDKDF (reference sequence). V was clipped by 3 bases and J by 5 bases; unmatched bases: 11. The CDR3 covers 16 residues. Generated by immunoSEQ multiplex PCR, the TCRdb table keeps only in-frame clones and is missing some. The sample lists about 200,000 clones; 75% to 90% were seen once. This chain joins TRBV15 and TRBJ2-7, with 9 bases that match TRBD1. The sequence derives from a man aged 35 to 55 who had recovered from COVID-19. The sequenced sample consisted of PBMCs or T cells enriched from blood (not recorded which). CDR3 bases: TGTGCCACCAGCAGCATACTGACAGGGGGGAGCCACGAGCAGTACTTC. The encoded protein is CATSSILTGGSHEQYF.